Below, 9 T cell receptor beta chains from the same sample are listed, as sequenced in a study of cytomegalovirus exposure and HLA in healthy donors. Researchers ran the PCR with 60 Vbeta and 13 Jbeta primers. Repertoires were generated with immunoSEQ multiplex PCR, while TCRdb's copy carries only in-frame clones and drops some. This table holds 77,000 or so clones. Sequenced sample: PBMCs. These receptors came from a man aged 30 to 45 in good health and CMV-seronegative.

The J gene is TRBJ2-5, the V gene TRBV5-4; the D gene is possibly TRBD2 (7 bases). Germline V gene lookup returns CDR1 SGHNT and CDR2 YYREEE (reference sequence). The CDR3 runs to 15 residues. V dropped 6 bases and J dropped 4 bases, with 19 bases sitting between them. CDR3 region: CASTFGGGQGETQYF. The CDR3 nucleotides read TGTGCCAGCACCTTTGGGGGGGGGCAGGGAGAGACCCAGTACTTC.

The chain has TRBV5-1 and TRBJ2-3; 10 bases agree with TRBD1. Unmatched junction bases numbered 6, after V lost 2 bases and J lost 0 bases. Germline CDR1 is SGHRS and CDR2 is YFSETQ. This CDR3 has 17 residues. CDR3 sequence: CASSFRDRGISTDTQYF. The DNA for the CDR3 is TGCGCCAGCAGCTTTCGGGACAGGGGAATAAGCACAGATACGCAGTATTTT.

V and J are TRBV9 and TRBJ1-4; D gene unclear. V was trimmed by 3 bases and J by 3 bases, leaving 12 bases between them. The germline CDR1 and CDR2 sequences are SGDLS and YYNGEE. This CDR3 has 15 residues. DNA for the CDR3: TGTGCCAGCAGCGCCCACGGTCAGGCTAATGAAAAACTGTTTTTT. It specifies CASSAHGQANEKLFF.

The rearrangement uses TRBV4-1 and TRBJ2-3, with D possibly being TRBD2 (7 bases). In germline, CDR1 is MGHRA, CDR2 YSYEKL. The CDR3 runs to 16 residues. Trimming stripped 2 bases from V and 6 bases from J, with 18 bases between. CDR3 DNA: TGCGCCAGCAGCCAAATACTAGGGGGGGGTTGGGATACGCAGTATTTT. Its translation is CASSQILGGGWDTQYF.

This rearrangement joins TRBV7-9 to TRBJ1-1; D is unclear. Looked up from germline, CDR1 is SEHNR and CDR2 is FQNEAQ (reference sequence). V shed 5 bases and J shed 1 base, with 14 bases lying between them. The CDR3 sequence is 15 residues long. This CDR3 is CASSRGLRRNTEAFF. Here the CDR3 DNA reads TGTGCCAGCAGCCGGGGTCTTCGCAGGAACACTGAAGCTTTCTTT.

V gene TRBV4-3 combines with J gene TRBJ1-1; TRBD1 aligns across 7 bases. V shed 1 base and J 6 bases; nucleotides not matched to a gene: 5. Germline-derived CDR1 and CDR2 are LGHNA and YSLEER. The CDR3 loop spans 14 amino acids. CDR3 nucleotide sequence: TGCGCCAGCAGCCAAGTAGCCCAGGGGGCTGAAGCTTTCTTT. Protein: CASSQVAQGAEAFF.

The genes are TRBV5-1 and TRBJ2-7; possibly TRBD1 for D (5 bases). Germline CDR1 and CDR2: SGHRS and YFSETQ. This CDR3 spans 14 amino acids. V was trimmed by 0 bases and J by 1 base, leaving 8 bases between them. As DNA, the CDR3 is TGCGCCAGCAGCTTGGAGTCAGGGTCCTACGAGCAGTACTTC. It specifies CASSLESGSYEQYF. Combining the CDR3 with reference TRBV5-1 and TRBJ2-7 gives the whole variable domain KAGVTQTPRYLIKTRGQQVTLSCSPISGHRSVSWYQQTPGQGLQFLFEYFSETQRNKGNFPGRFSGRQFSNSRSEMNVSTLELGDSALYLCASSLESGSYEQYFGPGTRLTVT.

The chain's CDR3 is CASSRPGVAYNEQFF. The DNA of the CDR3 is TGTGCCAGCAGCCGACCGGGAGTCGCCTACAATGAGCAGTTCTTC. The chain joins TRBV7-2 to TRBJ2-1; TRBD2 is a possible D gene (6 bases). The germline gives CDR1 SGHTA, CDR2 FQGNSA. This CDR3 has 15 residues. Trimming removed 5 bases at V and 2 bases at J, with 13 bases between.

The V and J genes are TRBV7-8 and TRBJ2-1; 9 bases agree with TRBD2. This CDR3 contains 15 residues. From germline, CDR1 is SGHVS and CDR2 FQNEAQ. The ends lost 7 bases at V and 7 bases at J; junction bases unmatched: 11. The CDR3 bases are TGTGCCAGCACTATAATAGCGGGAGTTCGGAATGAGCAGTTCTTC. Its translation: CASTIIAGVRNEQFF.